The clone carrying this T cell receptor (beta chain) was observed many times. TCR beta CDR3 regions were amplified from RNA. An initial round of RT-PCR targeting the TCR CDR3 relied on the HTBI primer set. One entry per CDR3 protein results from TCRdb running MiXCR on the multiplex PCR reads. The sample has approximately 58,000 distinct CDR3 sequences; roughly 50% are singletons. This entry comes from a study of T cells in Graves' hyperthyroidism and ophthalmopathy. This TCR was recovered from a woman in her twenties or thirties with Graves' ophthalmopathy. The sample consisted of blood.

In DNA, the CDR3 is TGTGCCAGCAGCCAAGTAAGAGAGACCCAGTACTTC. Translated, it gives CASSQVRETQYF. The chain carries TRBV3-1 and TRBJ2-5, with D unresolved. The germline V and J ends were trimmed by 1 base and 4 bases, with 4 bases remaining between them. Germline V gives CDR1 LGHDT, CDR2 YNNKEL (reference sequence). There are 12 residues in the CDR3.